What follows describes a single T cell receptor beta chain. This clonotype occurred a few times. Its antigen is currently not known. The input lacks base qualities; no much larger clone sits a single base away. This sample is drawn from a study of blood T cells in healthy people across ages (dated by TCRdb to the mid-2010s). For the wider study: In model experiments, roughly one uniquely barcoded TCR beta cDNA molecule per two T cells was captured by template switching. Age-related changes in TCR beta repertoire diversity were measured in the study by deep sequencing normalized with unique cDNA molecular identifiers. The donors were split into four age groups: young (average 16 years), middle-aged (39), aged (around 67) and long-lived (approximately 80). To avoid experimental bias, donors of different ages were spread randomly across the sequencing lanes. For two donors (one aged 18 to 30 and one aged 80 or older), the study analyzed two additional independent replicas of 1 million unique cDNA reads from the same blood draw. Paper-wide results and their limitations: There was a strong correlation between observed TCR beta diversity and the percentage of naive T cells measured by flow cytometry. Because donor CMV infection status was unknown, age-related changes in expanded clonotypes were potentially confounded. Estimates of total diversity from one million sequenced T cells were regarded as lower bounds and underestimates. Observed TCR beta diversity per million T cells fell roughly linearly with age, and a significant reduction was already apparent by age roughly 40. Bulk unsorted PBMC profiling prevented conclusive comparison of naive and antigen-experienced compartments. Compared with the aged group, the long-lived group had more naive CD4+ T cells, fewer expanded clones and increased TCR diversity, a pattern suggesting age selection.

The method behind the library was 5' RACE. Sequencing instrument: Illumina HiSeq 2500. A second about 7 to 12 cycle PCR used a sample-barcoded 5' primer and a J-beta primer mix. A unique molecular identifier was introduced onto each TCR beta cDNA molecule by a template-switch 5' adaptor carrying 12 random nucleotides. Each sample yielded at least 3 million CDR3-containing paired-end reads. First-strand cDNA synthesis was performed from all RNA using the Mint cDNA synthesis kit, with priming by a TRBC-specific oligonucleotide. Following uracil-DNA glycosylase treatment, a first 18-cycle PCR with universal primers M1SS and BC2_uni_R was performed on all cDNA. The original methods were these. For normalization, 1 million high-quality reads were randomly selected from each sample, with every read carrying a distinct molecular identifier. Instead of being binned into consensus sequences, reads with shared molecular identifiers were discarded. MiTCR, with a Q25 quality threshold and the strictest error-elimination algorithm, was used for CDR3 identification, clonotype clustering and error correction. A nonparametric unseen species model with Euler transformation was used to estimate a lower bound on total TCR beta diversity. Using fastp at Q25 and MiXCR, TCRdb reprocessed the public reads and kept productive beta chains. CDR3 protein sequences are deduplicated, and each keeps its most common genes and DNA. These V and J calls derive from TCRdb rather than the authors' analysis. The sample yields about 1.4 million distinct CDR3 sequences; roughly 59% were counted once. The ten largest make up 5% to 7% of the sample.

The CDR3 numbers 15 residues from cysteine through phenylalanine. The sequence is cut down to CDR3 DNA, 45 bases in frame from base 1. Germline trimming: 1 base from V, 6 bases from J; junction bases outside gene matches: 4. From a lookup of the germline V gene, CDR1 and CDR2 are SGHTA and FQGNSA. Systemically healthy Caucasian individuals from Russia, 39 in total and aged about 6 to 100 years, were included as donors. About 9.8 milliliters of peripheral blood were drawn from each donor into EDTA-treated Vacutainer tubes. PBMCs were isolated by Ficoll-Paque density-gradient centrifugation, with at least 6.5 million obtained per sample. Trizol reagent was used to extract total RNA from the PBMCs, yielding at least 6 micrograms per sample. The percentages of naive CD45RAhigh/CD27high T cells were determined by flow cytometry on a PBMC aliquot from every donor.

This TCR was sampled from a man aged 18 to 35 in good health. The sequenced sample consisted of blood. The V and J genes are TRBV7-2 and TRBJ1-2; TRBD1 matches 11 bases in the middle. This receptor has the CDR3 CASSLEGQGANGYTF. The sequence in DNA is TGTGCCAGCAGCTTAGAAGGACAGGGGGCGAATGGCTACACCTTC.